Presented here are 9 T cell receptor beta chains from one specimen sequenced in a study of blood T cell repertoires in COVID-19. Sequenced by immunoSEQ multiplex PCR; TCRdb stores in-frame clones only, minus some. The sample yields about 330,000 clones, 80% to 90% seen once. Sequenced input: PBMCs or T cells enriched from blood (not recorded which). The receptors here all came from a woman under 40 who had recovered from COVID-19.

The chain couples TRBV7-2 to TRBJ2-1, with TRBD2 identical over 7 bases. Trimming removed 1 base from V and 9 bases from J; junction bases left unmatched: 9. Germline lookup yields CDR1 SGHTA and CDR2 FQGNSA. The CDR3 is 15 amino acids. The CDR3 reads CASSLGRGVLSEQFF. The CDR3 nucleotides are TGTGCCAGCAGCTTAGGACGGGGGGTCCTCAGTGAGCAGTTCTTC.

The chain uses TRBV5-1 and TRBJ2-7; 8 bases match TRBD1. The CDR3 totals 14 residues. Germline V lookup: CDR1 SGHRS, CDR2 YFSETQ. V lost 0 bases to trimming and J lost 6 bases; unmatched junction nucleotides: 5. CDR3 coding DNA: TGCGCCAGCAGCTTGGGACAGGGGAACTCCGAGCAGTACTTC. This codes for CASSLGQGNSEQYF.

The CDR3 DNA sequence: TGTGCCATCGGGGGGAGGGAAGGCACTGAAGCTTTCTTT. Protein: CAIGGREGTEAFF. The chain joins TRBV6-5 to TRBJ1-1, with D perhaps TRBD1 (5 bases). The CDR3 totals 13 residues. The germline V gene has CDR1 MNHEY and CDR2 SVGAGI. V was clipped by 10 bases and J by 4 bases, with 16 bases between them.

The chain uses TRBV6-4 and TRBJ2-1; 7 bases are shared with TRBD2. Trimming removed 10 bases from V and 0 bases from J; junction bases left unmatched: 9. CDR1 MRHNA and CDR2 SNTAGT come from the germline V gene. The CDR3 sequence is 15 residues long. Here the CDR3 DNA reads TGTGCCACCTCCGGGGGGTCGAGCTCCTACAATGAGCAGTTCTTC. Its protein is CATSGGSSSYNEQFF.

The rearrangement uses TRBV19 and TRBJ1-1; no clear D. The germline V gene has CDR1 LNHDA and CDR2 SQIVND (reference sequence). The CDR3 covers 15 residues. Trimming left V 6 bases short and J 4 bases short, with 18 bases between. The CDR3 DNA reads as TGTGCCAGTAGACAGCAGGCGGGGAGGTCCACTGAAGCTTTCTTT. This translates into CASRQQAGRSTEAFF.

The chain is built from TRBV28 and TRBJ1-4, with TRBD1 matching over 7 bases. Unmatched junction bases numbered 8, after V lost 5 bases and J lost 5 bases. Germline values: CDR1 MDHEN, CDR2 SYDVKM. The CDR3 totals 15 residues. In DNA form, the CDR3 reads TGTGCCAGCAGTCAACAGACAGGGAGGAATGAAAAACTGTTTTTT. Encoded protein: CASSQQTGRNEKLFF. Filled out from reference TRBV28 and TRBJ1-4, the complete variable domain reads DVKVTQSSRYLVKRTGEKVFLECVQDMDHENMFWYRQDPGLGLRLIYFSYDVKMKEKGDIPEGYSVSREKKERFSLILESASTNQTSMYLCASSQQTGRNEKLFFGSGTQLSVL.

J is TRBJ1-2 and V is TRBV4-1, with D possibly matching TRBD1 (5 bases). Germline V CDR1 and CDR2: MGHRA, YSYEKL. Trimming left V 4 bases short and J 0 bases short, with 9 bases between. The CDR3 is made up of 14 amino acids. CDR3 region: CASSRGTPNYGYTF. CDR3 bases: TGCGCCAGCAGCCGAGGGACTCCTAACTATGGCTACACCTTC.

The chain carries TRBV6-5 and TRBJ1-6; D may be TRBD1 (5 bases). CDR1 is MNHEY and CDR2 is SVGAGI in the germline V gene. The germline V and J ends were trimmed by 8 bases and 5 bases, with 10 bases remaining between them. CDR3 length: 13 amino acids. CDR3 residues: CASCEDNNSPLHF. For the CDR3, the DNA is TGTGCCAGCTGCGAGGACAATAATTCACCCCTCCACTTT.

The gene calls are TRBV7-6 and TRBJ1-6; D remains ambiguous. The CDR3 loop spans 15 amino acids. V lost 6 bases to trimming and J lost 0 bases, with 9 bases between them. Germline CDR1 and CDR2: SGHVS and FNYEAQ. The CDR3 here is CASRAGSSYNSPLHF. CDR3 sequence (DNA): TGTGCCAGCAGAGCCGGTAGCTCCTATAATTCACCCCTCCACTTT.